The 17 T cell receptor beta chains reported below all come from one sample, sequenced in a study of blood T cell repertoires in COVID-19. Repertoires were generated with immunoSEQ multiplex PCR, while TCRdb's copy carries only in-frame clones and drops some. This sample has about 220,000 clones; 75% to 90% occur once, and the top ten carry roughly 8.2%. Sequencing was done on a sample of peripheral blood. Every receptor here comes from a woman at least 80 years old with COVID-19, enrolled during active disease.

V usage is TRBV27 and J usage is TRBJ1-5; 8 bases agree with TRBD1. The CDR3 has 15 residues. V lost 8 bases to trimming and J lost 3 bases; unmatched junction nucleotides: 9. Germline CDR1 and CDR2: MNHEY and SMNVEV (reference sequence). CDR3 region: CASAIDRGDNQPQHF. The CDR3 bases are TGTGCCAGCGCCATCGACAGGGGCGACAATCAGCCCCAGCATTTT.

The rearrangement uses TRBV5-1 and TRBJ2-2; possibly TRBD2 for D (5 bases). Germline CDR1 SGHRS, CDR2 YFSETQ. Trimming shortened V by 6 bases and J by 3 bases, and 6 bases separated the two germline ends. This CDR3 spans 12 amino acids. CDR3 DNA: TGCGCCAGCATGCGGGACACCGGGGAGCTGTTTTTT. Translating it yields CASMRDTGELFF.

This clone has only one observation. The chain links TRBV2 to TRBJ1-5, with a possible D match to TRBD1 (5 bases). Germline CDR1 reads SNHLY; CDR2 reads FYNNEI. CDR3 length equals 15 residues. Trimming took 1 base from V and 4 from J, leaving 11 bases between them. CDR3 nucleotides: TGTGCCAGCAGTGAAGGGGGGGTGCCAAATCAGCCCCAGCATTTT. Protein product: CASSEGGVPNQPQHF.

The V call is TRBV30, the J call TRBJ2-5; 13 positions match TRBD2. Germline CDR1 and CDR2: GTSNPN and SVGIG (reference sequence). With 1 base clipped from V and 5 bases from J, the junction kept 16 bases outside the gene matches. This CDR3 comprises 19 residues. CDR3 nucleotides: TGTGCCTGGAGTGATCGGACTAGCGGGAGAAGAGGGGTGAGGGAGACCCAGTACTTC. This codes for CAWSDRTSGRRGVRETQYF.

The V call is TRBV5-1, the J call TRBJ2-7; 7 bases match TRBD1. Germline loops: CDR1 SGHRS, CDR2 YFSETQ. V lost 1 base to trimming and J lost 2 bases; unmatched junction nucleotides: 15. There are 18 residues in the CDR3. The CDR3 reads CASSLWPPGQELTYEQYF. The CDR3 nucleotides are TGCGCCAGCAGCTTGTGGCCCCCCGGACAGGAGCTTACCTACGAGCAGTACTTC.

The CDR3 region is CASSFRTGHSYNEQFF. Written as DNA, the CDR3 is TGTGCCAGCAGTTTTCGGACGGGACATTCCTACAATGAGCAGTTCTTC. The chain links TRBV5-6 to TRBJ2-1, with a weak D call TRBD1 (6 bases). The length of the CDR3 is 16 residues. Trimming pared 5 bases from V and 1 base from J, leaving 16 bases between. Germline CDR1 reads SGHDT; CDR2 reads YYEEEE.

The CDR3 region has the DNA TGTGCCAGCTCGGCCAGCGGGAACACTGAAGCTTTCTTT. Protein: CASSASGNTEAFF. The chain uses TRBV18 and TRBJ1-1; D gene uncertain. Germline assignment: CDR1 KGHSH and CDR2 LQKENI. V shed 6 bases and J shed 1 base, with 9 bases lying between them. The CDR3 extends over 13 amino acids. Variable domain in full (rest from reference TRBV18 and TRBJ1-1): NAGVMQNPRHLVRRRGQEARLRCSPMKGHSHVYWYRQLPEEGLKFMVYLQKENIIDESGMPKERFSAEFPKEGPSILRIQQVVRGDSAAYFCASSASGNTEAFFGQGTRLTVV.

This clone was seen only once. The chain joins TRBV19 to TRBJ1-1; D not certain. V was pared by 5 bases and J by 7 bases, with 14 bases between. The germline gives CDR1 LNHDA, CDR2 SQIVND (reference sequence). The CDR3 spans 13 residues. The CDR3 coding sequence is TGTGCCAGTAGTCCCTCCGGGAGGAGTGAAGCTTTCTTT. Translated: CASSPSGRSEAFF.

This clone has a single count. The CDR3 is CSAVGASRGGYTF. As DNA, the CDR3 is TGCAGCGCCGTGGGAGCCTCCCGAGGTGGCTACACCTTC. The V call is TRBV29-1, the J call TRBJ1-2; D unclear. The germline gives CDR1 SQVTM, CDR2 ANQGSEA. The CDR3 covers 13 residues. Deletions cut 7 bases from V and 7 bases from J, with 19 bases between.

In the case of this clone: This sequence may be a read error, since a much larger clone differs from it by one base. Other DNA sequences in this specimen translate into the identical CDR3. Here the CDR3 reads CASSRDRSTDTQYF. CDR3 nucleotides: TGTGCCAGCAGCCGGGACAGGAGCACAGATACGCAGTATTTT. This rearrangement joins TRBV6-5 to TRBJ2-3; 8 bases agree with TRBD1. Germline V CDR1 and CDR2: MNHEY, SVGAGI. Trimming cost V 6 bases and J 0 bases; bases outside gene matches: 2. The CDR3 runs 14 residues.

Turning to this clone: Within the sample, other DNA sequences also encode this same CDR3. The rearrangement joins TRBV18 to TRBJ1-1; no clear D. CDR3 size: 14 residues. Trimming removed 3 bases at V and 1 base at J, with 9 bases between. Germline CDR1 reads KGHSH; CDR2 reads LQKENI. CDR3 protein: CASSPLGGNTEAFF. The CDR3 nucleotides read TGTGCCAGCTCACCCTTAGGAGGGAACACTGAAGCTTTCTTT.

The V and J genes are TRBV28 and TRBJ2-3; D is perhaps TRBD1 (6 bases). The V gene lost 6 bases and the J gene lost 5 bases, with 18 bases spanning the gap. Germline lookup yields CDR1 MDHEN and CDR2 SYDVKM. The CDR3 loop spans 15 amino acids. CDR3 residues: CASSFRRGSLDTQYF. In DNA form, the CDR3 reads TGTGCCAGCAGCTTCCGCAGGGGTTCATTAGATACGCAGTATTTT.

The CDR3 sequence: CASSVLSGGEQYF. DNA of the CDR3: TGTGCCAGCAGCGTACTGTCGGGGGGCGAGCAGTACTTC. The chain carries TRBV9 and TRBJ2-7, with 7 bases identical to TRBD2. CDR1 is SGDLS, CDR2 YYNGEE, per germline. Losses at the gene ends were 1 base for V and 6 bases for J; bases not matched to a gene: 4. This CDR3 spans 13 amino acids.

The CDR3 protein is CASSPGSIGEKLFF. In DNA form, the CDR3 reads TGCGCCAGCAGTCCCGGGTCCATCGGCGAAAAACTGTTTTTT. V is TRBV10-1 and J is TRBJ1-4; the D is unclear. CDR1 is WNHNN and CDR2 is SYGVQD in the germline V gene (reference sequence). Trimming shortened V by 5 bases and J by 8 bases, and 15 bases separated the two germline ends. The CDR3 is made up of 14 amino acids.

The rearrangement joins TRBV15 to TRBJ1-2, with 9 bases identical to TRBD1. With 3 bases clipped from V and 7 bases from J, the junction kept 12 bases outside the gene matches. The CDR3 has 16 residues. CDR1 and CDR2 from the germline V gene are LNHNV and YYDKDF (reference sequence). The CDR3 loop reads CATSSGRTGERSGYTF. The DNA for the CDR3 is TGTGCCACCAGCAGTGGACGGACAGGGGAAAGGAGTGGCTACACCTTC. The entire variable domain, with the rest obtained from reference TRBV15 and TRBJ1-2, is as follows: DAMVIQNPRYQVTQFGKPVTLSCSQTLNHNVMYWYQQKSSQAPKLLFHYYDKDFNNEADTPDNFQSRRPNTSFCFLDIRSPGLGDTAMYLCATSSGRTGERSGYTFGSGTRLTVV.

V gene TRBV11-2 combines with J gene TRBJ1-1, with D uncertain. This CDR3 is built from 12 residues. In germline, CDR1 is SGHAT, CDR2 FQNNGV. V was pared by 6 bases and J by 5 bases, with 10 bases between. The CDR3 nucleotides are TGTGCCAGCAGGGGCGAAAGGACTGAAGCTTTCTTT. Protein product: CASRGERTEAFF.

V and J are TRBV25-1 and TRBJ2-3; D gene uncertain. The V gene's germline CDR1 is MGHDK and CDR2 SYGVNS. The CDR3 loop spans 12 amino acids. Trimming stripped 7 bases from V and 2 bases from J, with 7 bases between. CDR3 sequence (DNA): TGTGCCAGCACCCAAAACACAGATACGCAGTATTTT. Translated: CASTQNTDTQYF.